This TCR beta chain was recorded in a study of T cells in Graves' hyperthyroidism and ophthalmopathy. Study-wide results and limits: Blood shared most expanded thyroid clonotypes above 0.001.

Patients aged 18 to 65 had newly diagnosed hyperthyroidism that had lasted under 2 months. Clinical symptoms, serum thyroxine, TRAb, thyroid ultrasound and orbital computed tomography informed diagnoses. This CDR3 contains 14 residues. V shed 2 bases and J shed 3 bases, with 11 bases lying between them. Researchers took RNA transcripts and amplified the TCR beta CDR3 regions from them. Using the HTBI primer set, a first-round RT-PCR was run on the TCR CDR3. MiXCR, run by TCRdb on the multiplex PCR reads, gives a single entry per CDR3 protein. The table shows nearly 750,000 distinct CDR3 sequences, with 30% to 40% occurring only once. Only a few counts were recorded for this clonotype. Its cognate antigen is unknown.

The sequencing sample was made of blood. The source is a woman in her thirties or forties with Graves' hyperthyroidism. This rearrangement joins TRBV12-3 or TRBV12-4 to TRBJ2-7; TRBD2 might be the D (6 bases). CDR3 residues: CASSLRRGVYEQYF. CDR3 sequence (DNA): TGTGCCAGCAGTTTAAGGCGGGGAGTCTACGAGCAGTACTTC.